This TCR beta chain was sequenced in a study of beta chain features in type 1 diabetes. Study-level points and caveats: Among patients, naive, central memory and Treg TCRB repertoires appeared more similar than among healthy donors. In every one of the four CD4+ subsets, TCRB CDR3s were moderately but significantly shorter in Type 1 diabetes patients. Among type 1 diabetes patients, VDJ junctions had fewer insertions and more deletions.

Germline loops: CDR1 SGHTA, CDR2 FQGNSA. The V segment lost 5 bases and the J segment 4 bases; nucleotides outside the gene matches: 10. The CDR3 covers 16 residues. The investigators reverse transcribed all of the isolated RNA, so they sequenced expressed TCRB transcripts. Sequenced by immunoSEQ multiplex PCR; TCRdb stores in-frame clones only, minus some. The repertoire holds more than 300,000 clones, 9.5% to 10% seen once, with approximately 0.6% in the top ten. A single heparinised draw of roughly 100 mL on average was taken per donor. CD4+ naive, central memory, regulatory and stem cell-like memory cells were sorted via CD45RO/CCR7/CD25/CD127/CD95/CD27. As concerns this clone: Its antigen is undetermined.

The receptor was isolated from a man in his thirties or forties with type 1 diabetes. The chain links TRBV7-2 to TRBJ2-1; 8 bases fit TRBD2. The sample consisted of central memory CD4+ T cells from blood. CDR3 loop: CASSRGTGGPYNEQFF. CDR3 nucleotide sequence: TGTGCCAGCAGCAGAGGGACGGGAGGGCCTTACAATGAGCAGTTCTTC.